Sequencing of this TCR beta chain was carried out in a study of T cell clonotyping in hematopoietic cell transplantation (dated by TCRdb to the early 2020s). In terms of the full investigation: Recipient samples taken before transplant were obtained following cytoreduction. A total of 150 or so blood samples were gathered in the study from 35 consecutive transplant recipients along with their related donors. Patients were recruited between September 2015 and 2017 and followed until late 2020 or death.

With the immunoSEQ assay, which is a bias-controlled multiplex PCR relying on V- and J-specific primers, TCR beta CDR3 regions were amplified from genomic DNA. A proprietary barcode and Illumina adapter sequences were added to the CDR3 amplicons in a second PCR step. An Illumina MiSeq instrument was used for sequencing of the CDR3 libraries. Per the source publication's procedure: Export and quality control were handled in immunoSEQ Analyzer 3.0, while downstream analyses relied on R Bioconductor and Immunarch. Repertoire metrics were calculated using only productive rearrangements within the normalized downsampled data set. In the normalized cohort, a clonotype counted as pathologically expanded if the clonotype was larger than 5 templates. The Inverse Simpson Index was used to measure repertoire diversity. To capture all clonotypes, the CMV-specificity analyses were run on the non-normalized data set. In TCRdb, the immuneACCESS table is reduced to in-frame sequences with V and J assigned. These tables do not hold every clone; where another copy was compared, an unresolved V gene accounts for under half, and the others remain unexplained. The V and J calls and clone size are taken from that table; D and trimming were inferred from the DNA. The sample records around 25,000 clones, 75% to 85% of which are singletons. The ten most abundant clones make up more than 20% of the sample.

The sample's time point label, in plain terms: recipient sample about 28 days before transplant, after cytoreduction. Recipient blood was collected about 28 days before transplant and at days 30, 100 and 180 after transplant. Nuclei Lysis Solution was used to extract genomic DNA from fresh or cryopreserved unfractionated peripheral blood mononuclear cells. The investigation overall reported the following: The sample size was limited and the cells went unsorted, which meant the CD4 and CD8 repertoire contributions could not be told apart. Recipient repertoires showed only a small fraction of overlap with donor repertoires, and over 95% appeared de novo at the given depth. After transplant, TCR diversity in recipients dropped, and pathologically expanded clonotypes increased progressively from day 30 to day 180. Broader TCR repertoire diversity after transplant was predicted by Inverse Simpson Index values from donors and from recipients before transplant.

CDR1 and CDR2, per the germline V gene (reference sequence), are LNHDA and SQIVND. There are 13 amino acids in the CDR3, from cysteine to phenylalanine inclusive. This entry keeps only the CDR3 DNA: 39 bases, framed from base 1. V lost 5 bases and J lost 5 bases; the stretch between them is 12 bases long. In the case of this clone: No antigen is known for it. Base-call qualities are not available, and no considerably larger clone is one nucleotide away.

The sequence joins TRBV19 to TRBJ1-2; a tentative D match to TRBD1 spans 5 bases. This receptor was obtained from a woman aged 60-75 years with acute myeloid leukemia. Some clones in this sample may be carry-over from other donors' samples. Source: peripheral blood mononuclear cells, taken before stem cell transplant. The CDR3 region: CASSAGTDYGYTF. At the DNA level, the sequence is TGTGCCAGTAGTGCCGGGACCGATTATGGCTACACCTTC. When the CDR3 is completed using the reference TRBV19 and TRBJ1-2 genes on either side, the full variable domain is DGGITQSPKYLFRKEGQNVTLSCEQNLNHDAMYWYRQDPGQGLRLIYYSQIVNDFQKGDIAEGYSVSREKKESFPLTVTSAQKNPTAFYLCASSAGTDYGYTFGSGTRLTVV.